The 10 T cell receptor beta chains listed next were all sequenced from one sample in a study of T cells in Graves' hyperthyroidism and ophthalmopathy. The TCR beta CDR3 regions underwent amplification using RNA transcripts as the source. A first-round RT-PCR of the TCR CDR3 used the HTBI primer set. Each CDR3 protein is one row after TCRdb ran MiXCR on the multiplex PCR reads. The profile shows about 560,000 distinct CDR3 sequences, over 15% of them singletons. Sequences were obtained from blood. These receptors came from a woman aged 18-29 years with Graves' hyperthyroidism.

As for this clonotype: One junction end does not reproduce the germline sequence, and a read error may be involved. The chain is built from TRBV12-3 or TRBV12-4 and TRBJ2-1, with TRBD2 identical over 11 bases. This CDR3 region has 15 residues. The CDR3 protein is CASTLAGGEDNEQFF. DNA for the CDR3: TGTGCCAGCACTTTAGCGGGAGGGGAGGACAATGAGCAGTTCTTC.

This clonotype was detected only a few times. This rearrangement joins TRBV9 to TRBJ2-3; D may be TRBD2 (5 bases). The CDR3 runs 15 residues. The ends were cut back, 10 bases at V and 0 bases at J, with 18 bases in the middle. Germline V gives CDR1 SGDLS, CDR2 YYNGEE. CDR3 loop: CASSAEWVSTDTQYF. In nucleotides, the CDR3 is TGTGCCTCCTCAGCGGAGTGGGTCAGCACAGATACGCAGTATTTT.

This clonotype was counted at least ten times. The chain couples TRBV29-1 to TRBJ2-7, with 10 nucleotides matching TRBD1. Germline assignment: CDR1 SQVTM and CDR2 ANQGSEA. J was trimmed by 6 bases and V by 8 bases; bases with no gene match: 13. The CDR3 consists of 14 residues. The CDR3: CSMTRDRGLVEQYF. Here the CDR3 DNA reads TGCAGCATGACCCGGGACAGGGGTTTGGTCGAGCAGTACTTC.

The V gene is TRBV19, the J gene TRBJ1-1; a weak D match, TRBD1 (5 bases). V gave up 7 bases and J gave up 2 bases, with 11 bases separating them. Looked up from germline, CDR1 is LNHDA and CDR2 is SQIVND (reference sequence). This CDR3 has 13 residues. CDR3 protein: CASMGRGNTEAFF. Written as DNA, the CDR3 is TGTGCCAGTATGGGAAGGGGCAACACTGAAGCTTTCTTT.

This clonotype has at least ten counts. The CDR3: CASSQVELSGNTIYF. The DNA of the CDR3 is TGCGCCAGCAGCCAAGTGGAACTCTCTGGAAACACCATATATTTT. The rearrangement joins TRBV4-1 to TRBJ1-3; D gene unclear. The germline gives CDR1 MGHRA, CDR2 YSYEKL. V lost 1 base and J 0 bases, leaving 7 bases between the germline ends. CDR3 size: 15 residues.

Concerning this clonotype itself: A read error is possible here, since a much larger clone lies one base away. The CDR3 loop is CASSVSLGTYSEQFF. The DNA of the CDR3 is TGTGCCAGCAGCGTCTCGCTCGGGACCTACAGTGAGCAGTTCTTC. The V and J genes are TRBV5-4 and TRBJ2-1, with D perhaps TRBD1 or TRBD2 (5 bases each). Germline assignment: CDR1 SGHNT and CDR2 YYREEE (reference sequence). The CDR3 extends over 15 amino acids.

This clonotype was detected many times. The chain carries TRBV5-1 and TRBJ2-7; 8 nucleotides agree with TRBD2. The V and J ends lost 2 bases and 5 bases, in that order; junction bases with no gene match: 6. The CDR3 covers 14 residues. Germline V gives CDR1 SGHRS, CDR2 YFSETQ. CDR3 in amino acids: CASSLPGLVDEQYF. The CDR3 DNA reads as TGCGCCAGCAGCTTACCGGGACTAGTCGACGAGCAGTACTTC.

This clonotype was recorded at least ten times. This rearrangement joins TRBV3-1 to TRBJ2-5; 11 bases align to TRBD2. J gave up 5 bases and V 3 bases, and 11 bases lay outside the gene matches. The CDR3 length is 17 residues. CDR1 LGHDT and CDR2 YNNKEL come from the germline V gene (reference sequence). CDR3 DNA sequence: TGTGCCAGCAGCCACTTTAGCGGGGGGGATCCCGGTGAGACCCAGTACTTC. Translated: CASSHFSGGDPGETQYF.

The sample holds many counts of this clonotype. V usage is TRBV10-2 and J usage is TRBJ2-1; TRBD2 matches 9 bases. This CDR3 spans 14 amino acids. The V and J ends lost 6 bases and 5 bases, in that order; junction bases with no gene match: 5. Germline V gene lookup returns CDR1 WSHSY and CDR2 SAAADI. The CDR3 is CASSRSGSDNEQFF. CDR3 nucleotides: TGCGCCAGCAGCCGTAGCGGGAGCGACAATGAGCAGTTCTTC.

In its sample, this clonotype was seen many times. This chain connects TRBV30 to TRBJ1-1, with D hard to call. Germline V gene data show CDR1 as GTSNPN and CDR2 as SVGIG (reference sequence). The CDR3 spans 13 residues. V dropped 0 bases and J dropped 0 bases, with 5 bases sitting between them. CDR3 sequence (DNA): TGTGCCTGGAGTGTACAAATGAACACTGAAGCTTTCTTT. Its translation is CAWSVQMNTEAFF.